This TCR beta chain was recorded in a study of T cell responses to AZD1222 COVID-19 vaccine. Study conclusions and caveats: Recipients of AZD1222 seropositive at baseline numbered only five or six.

Measured with immunoSEQ multiplex PCR; TCRdb has only the in-frame clones, and not every one. The sample lists about 130,000 clones, 89% occurring once. A word on this clone: Its specificity is not known.

Germline V gene lookup returns CDR1 SGHDT and CDR2 YYEEEE. The CDR3 is 12 amino acids. V was pared by 1 base and J by 13 bases, with 2 bases of the junction left unmatched. It was second doses at about 4 or about 12 weeks that were pooled. The origin of this receptor is an adult who received the AZD1222 COVID-19 vaccine. J is TRBJ2-2 and V is TRBV5-6, with TRBD1 matching over 9 bases. Sequenced here: peripheral blood, sampled 28 days after the second AZD1222 dose. This CDR3 is CASSLRGQGLFF. CDR3 nucleotide sequence: TGTGCCAGCAGCTTGCGGGGACAGGGGCTGTTTTTT.